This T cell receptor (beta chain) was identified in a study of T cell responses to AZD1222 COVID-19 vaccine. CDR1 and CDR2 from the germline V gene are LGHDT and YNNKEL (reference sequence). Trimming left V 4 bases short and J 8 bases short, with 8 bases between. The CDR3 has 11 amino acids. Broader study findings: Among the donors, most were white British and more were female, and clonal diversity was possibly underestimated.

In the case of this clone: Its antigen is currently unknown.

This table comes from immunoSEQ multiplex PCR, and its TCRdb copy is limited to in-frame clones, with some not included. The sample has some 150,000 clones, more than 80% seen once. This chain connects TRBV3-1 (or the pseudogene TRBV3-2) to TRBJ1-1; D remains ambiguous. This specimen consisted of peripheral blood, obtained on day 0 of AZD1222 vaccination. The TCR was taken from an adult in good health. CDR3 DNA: TGTGCCAGCAGCCGGGTGGGGGAAGCTTTCTTT. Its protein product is CASSRVGEAFF.